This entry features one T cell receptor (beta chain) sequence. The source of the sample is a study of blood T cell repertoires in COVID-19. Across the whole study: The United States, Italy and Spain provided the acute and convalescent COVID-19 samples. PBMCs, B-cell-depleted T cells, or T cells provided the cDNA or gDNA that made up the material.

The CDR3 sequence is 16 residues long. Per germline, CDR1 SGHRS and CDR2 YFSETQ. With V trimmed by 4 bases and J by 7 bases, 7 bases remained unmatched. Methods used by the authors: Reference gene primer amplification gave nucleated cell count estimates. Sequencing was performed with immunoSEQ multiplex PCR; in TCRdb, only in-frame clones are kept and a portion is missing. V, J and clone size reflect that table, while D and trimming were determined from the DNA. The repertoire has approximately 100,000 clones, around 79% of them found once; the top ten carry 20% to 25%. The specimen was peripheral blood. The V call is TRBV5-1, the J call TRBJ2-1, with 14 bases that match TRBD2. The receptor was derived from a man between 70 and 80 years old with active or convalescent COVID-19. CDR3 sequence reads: CASSPPGTSGRNEQFF. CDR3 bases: TGCGCCAGCAGCCCCCCCGGGACTAGCGGGAGAAATGAGCAGTTCTTC.